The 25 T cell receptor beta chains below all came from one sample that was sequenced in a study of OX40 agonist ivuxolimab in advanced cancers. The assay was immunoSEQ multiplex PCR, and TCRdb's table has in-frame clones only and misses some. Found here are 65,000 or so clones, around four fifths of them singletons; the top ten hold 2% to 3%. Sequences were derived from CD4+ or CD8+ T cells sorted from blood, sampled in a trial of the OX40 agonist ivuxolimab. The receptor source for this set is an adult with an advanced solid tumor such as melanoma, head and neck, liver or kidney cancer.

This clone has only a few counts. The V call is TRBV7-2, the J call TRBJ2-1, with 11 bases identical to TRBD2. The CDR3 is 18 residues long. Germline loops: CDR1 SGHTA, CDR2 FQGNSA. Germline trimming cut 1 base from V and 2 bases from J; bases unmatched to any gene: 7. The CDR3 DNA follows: TGTGCCAGCAGCTTAGTAGTGCTAGCGGGGGGCACCTACAATGAGCAGTTCTTC. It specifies CASSLVVLAGGTYNEQFF.

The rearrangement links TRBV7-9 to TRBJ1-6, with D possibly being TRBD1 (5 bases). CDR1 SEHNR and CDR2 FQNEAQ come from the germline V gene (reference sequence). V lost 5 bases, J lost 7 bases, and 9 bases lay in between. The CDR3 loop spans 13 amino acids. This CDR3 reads CASSIQGNSPLHF. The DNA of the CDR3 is TGTGCCAGCAGCATTCAGGGAAATTCACCCCTCCACTTT.

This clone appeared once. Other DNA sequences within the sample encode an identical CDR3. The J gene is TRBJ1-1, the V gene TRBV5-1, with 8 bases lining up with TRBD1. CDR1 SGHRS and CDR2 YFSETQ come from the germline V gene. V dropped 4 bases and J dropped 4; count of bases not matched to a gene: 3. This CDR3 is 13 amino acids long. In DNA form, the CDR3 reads TGCGCCAGCAGCCGAACAGGGGGCACTGAAGCTTTCTTT. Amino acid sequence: CASSRTGGTEAFF.

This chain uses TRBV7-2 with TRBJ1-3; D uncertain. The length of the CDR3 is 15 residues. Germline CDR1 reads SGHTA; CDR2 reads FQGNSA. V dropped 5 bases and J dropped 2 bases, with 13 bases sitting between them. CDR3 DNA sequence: TGTGCCAGCAGCCACGCGGACGGGGCTGGAAACACCATATATTTT. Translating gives CASSHADGAGNTIYF. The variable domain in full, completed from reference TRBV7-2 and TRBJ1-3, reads GAGVSQSPSNKVTEKGKDVELRCDPISGHTALYWYRQSLGQGLEFLIYFQGNSAPDKSGLPSDRFSAERTGGSVSTLTIQRTQQEDSAVYLCASSHADGAGNTIYFGEGSWLTVV.

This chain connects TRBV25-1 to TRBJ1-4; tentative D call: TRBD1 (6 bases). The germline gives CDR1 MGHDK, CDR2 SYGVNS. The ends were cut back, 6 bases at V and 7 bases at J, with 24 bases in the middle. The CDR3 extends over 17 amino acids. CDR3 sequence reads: CASRAYSAAGAGEKLFF. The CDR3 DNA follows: TGTGCCAGCAGAGCCTATTCCGCGGCAGGGGCAGGTGAAAAACTGTTTTTT.

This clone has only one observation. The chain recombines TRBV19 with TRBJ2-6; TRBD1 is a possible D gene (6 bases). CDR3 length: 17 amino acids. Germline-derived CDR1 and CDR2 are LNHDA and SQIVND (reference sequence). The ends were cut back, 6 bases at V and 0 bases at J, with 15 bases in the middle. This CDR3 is CASRSLGQYSGANVLTF. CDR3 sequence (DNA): TGTGCCAGTAGAAGCCTTGGACAGTACTCTGGGGCCAACGTCCTGACTTTC.

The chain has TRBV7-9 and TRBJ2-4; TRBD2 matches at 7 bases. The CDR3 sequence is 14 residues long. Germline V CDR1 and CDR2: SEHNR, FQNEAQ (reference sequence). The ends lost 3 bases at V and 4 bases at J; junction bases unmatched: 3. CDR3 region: CASSFLAEKNIQYF. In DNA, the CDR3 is TGTGCCAGCAGCTTCCTAGCGGAGAAAAACATTCAGTACTTC.

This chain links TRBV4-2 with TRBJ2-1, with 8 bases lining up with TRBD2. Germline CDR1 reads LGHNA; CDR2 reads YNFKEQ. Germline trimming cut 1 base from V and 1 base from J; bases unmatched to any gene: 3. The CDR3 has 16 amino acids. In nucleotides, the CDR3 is TGTGCCAGCAGCCAAGTCAGCGGGAGTTCCTACAATGAGCAGTTCTTC. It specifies CASSQVSGSSYNEQFF.

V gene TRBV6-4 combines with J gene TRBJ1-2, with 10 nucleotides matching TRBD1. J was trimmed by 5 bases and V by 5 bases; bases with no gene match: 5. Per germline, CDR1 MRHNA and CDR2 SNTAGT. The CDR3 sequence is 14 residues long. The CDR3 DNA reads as TGTGCCAGCAGTACGACAGGGGGCTCTTATGGCTACACCTTC. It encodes CASSTTGGSYGYTF.

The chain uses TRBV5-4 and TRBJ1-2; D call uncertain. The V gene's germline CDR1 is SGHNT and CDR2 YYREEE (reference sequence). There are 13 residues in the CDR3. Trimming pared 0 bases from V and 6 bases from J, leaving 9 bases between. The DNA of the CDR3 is TGTGCCAGCAGCTTGGTAGGGAAGGATGGCTACACCTTC. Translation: CASSLVGKDGYTF.

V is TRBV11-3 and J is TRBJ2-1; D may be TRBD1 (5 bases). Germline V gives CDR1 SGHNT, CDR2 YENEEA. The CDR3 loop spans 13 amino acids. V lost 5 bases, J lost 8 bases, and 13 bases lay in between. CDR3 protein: CASSPGFGDEQFF. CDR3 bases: TGTGCCAGCAGCCCAGGGTTCGGAGATGAGCAGTTCTTC.

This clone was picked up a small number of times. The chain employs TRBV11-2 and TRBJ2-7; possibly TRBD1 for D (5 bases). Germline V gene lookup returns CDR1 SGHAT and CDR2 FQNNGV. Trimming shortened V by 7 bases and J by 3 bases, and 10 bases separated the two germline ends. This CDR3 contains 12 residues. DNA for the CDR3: TGTGCCAGCAAGGGCAGGGACTACGAGCAGTACTTC. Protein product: CASKGRDYEQYF.

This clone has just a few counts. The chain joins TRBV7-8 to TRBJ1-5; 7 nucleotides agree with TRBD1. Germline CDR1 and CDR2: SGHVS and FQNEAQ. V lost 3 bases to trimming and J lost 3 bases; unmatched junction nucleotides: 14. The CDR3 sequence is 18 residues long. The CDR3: CASSFQQGTRGFNQPQHF. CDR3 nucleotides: TGTGCCAGCAGCTTCCAACAGGGGACGAGGGGGTTCAATCAGCCCCAGCATTTT.

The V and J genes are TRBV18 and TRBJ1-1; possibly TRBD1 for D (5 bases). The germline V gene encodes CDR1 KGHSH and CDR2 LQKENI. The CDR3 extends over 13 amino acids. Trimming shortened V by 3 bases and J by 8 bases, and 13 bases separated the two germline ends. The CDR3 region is CASSPEQGLEAFF. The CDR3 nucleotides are TGTGCCAGCTCACCGGAGCAGGGACTAGAAGCTTTCTTT.

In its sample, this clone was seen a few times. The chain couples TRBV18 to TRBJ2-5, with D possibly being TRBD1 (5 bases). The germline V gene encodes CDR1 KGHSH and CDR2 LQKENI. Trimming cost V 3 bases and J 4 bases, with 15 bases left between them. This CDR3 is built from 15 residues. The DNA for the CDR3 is TGTGCCAGCTCACCGTATCAGGGTCCGGGAGAGACCCAGTACTTC. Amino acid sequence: CASSPYQGPGETQYF.

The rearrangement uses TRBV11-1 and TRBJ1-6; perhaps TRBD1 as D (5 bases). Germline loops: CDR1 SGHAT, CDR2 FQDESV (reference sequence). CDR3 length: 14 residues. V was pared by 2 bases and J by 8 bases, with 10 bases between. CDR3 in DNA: TGTGCCAGCAGCTTAATGGGCAGGGATTCACCCCTCCACTTT. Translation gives CASSLMGRDSPLHF.

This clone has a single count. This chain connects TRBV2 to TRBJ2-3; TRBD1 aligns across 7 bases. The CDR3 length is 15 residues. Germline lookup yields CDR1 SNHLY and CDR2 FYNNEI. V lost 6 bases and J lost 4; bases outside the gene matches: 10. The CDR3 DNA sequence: TGTGCCAGCAGGGATCCGGGACAGATCCCAGATACGCAGTATTTT. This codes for CASRDPGQIPDTQYF.

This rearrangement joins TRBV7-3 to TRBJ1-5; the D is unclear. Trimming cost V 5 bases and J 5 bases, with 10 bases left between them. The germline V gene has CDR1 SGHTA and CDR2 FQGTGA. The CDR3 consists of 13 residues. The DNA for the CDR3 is TGTGCCAGCAGCGCCGGACTCCATCAGCCCCAGCATTTT. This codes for CASSAGLHQPQHF.

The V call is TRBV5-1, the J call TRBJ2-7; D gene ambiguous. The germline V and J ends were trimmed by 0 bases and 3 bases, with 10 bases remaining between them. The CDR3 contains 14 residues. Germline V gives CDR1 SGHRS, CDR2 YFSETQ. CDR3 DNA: TGCGCCAGCAGCTTGGTCGGGCCTAACTACGAGCAGTACTTC. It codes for CASSLVGPNYEQYF.

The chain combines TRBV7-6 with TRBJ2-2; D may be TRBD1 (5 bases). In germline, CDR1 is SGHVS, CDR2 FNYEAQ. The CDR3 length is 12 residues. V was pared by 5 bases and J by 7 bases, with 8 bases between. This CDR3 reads CASSRRDGELFF. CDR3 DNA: TGTGCCAGCAGCCGCAGGGACGGGGAGCTGTTTTTT.

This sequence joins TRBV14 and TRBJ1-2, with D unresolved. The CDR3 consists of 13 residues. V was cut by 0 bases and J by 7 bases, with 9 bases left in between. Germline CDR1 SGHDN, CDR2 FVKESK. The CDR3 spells CASSQDWGGGYTF. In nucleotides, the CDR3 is TGTGCCAGCAGCCAAGATTGGGGAGGTGGCTACACCTTC. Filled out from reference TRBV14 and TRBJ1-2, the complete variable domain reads EAGVTQFPSHSVIEKGQTVTLRCDPISGHDNLYWYRRVMGKEIKFLLHFVKESKQDESGMPNNRFLAERTGGTYSTLKVQPAELEDSGVYFCASSQDWGGGYTFGSGTRLTVV.

CDR3 in DNA: TGCGCCAGCAGCTTGCCGTCTAGGAGTACAGATACGCAGTATTTT. This gives the protein CASSLPSRSTDTQYF. V usage is TRBV5-1 and J usage is TRBJ2-3; D is ambiguous. Trimming took off 1 base at V and 3 bases at J, with 12 bases between the two ends. The CDR3 has 15 amino acids. Germline loops: CDR1 SGHRS, CDR2 YFSETQ.

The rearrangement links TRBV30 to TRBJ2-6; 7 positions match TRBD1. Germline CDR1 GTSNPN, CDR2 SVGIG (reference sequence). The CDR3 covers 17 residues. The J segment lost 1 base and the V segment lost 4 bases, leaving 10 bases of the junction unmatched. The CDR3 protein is CAWTGTALLSGANVLTF. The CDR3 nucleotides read TGTGCCTGGACAGGGACAGCACTTTTATCTGGGGCCAACGTCCTGACTTTC. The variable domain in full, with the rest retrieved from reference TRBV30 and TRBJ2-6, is SQTIHQWPATLVQPVGSPLSLECTVEGTSNPNLYWYRQAAGRGLQLLFYSVGIGQISSEVPQNLSASRPQDRQFILSSKKLLLSDSGFYLCAWTGTALLSGANVLTFGAGSRLTVL.

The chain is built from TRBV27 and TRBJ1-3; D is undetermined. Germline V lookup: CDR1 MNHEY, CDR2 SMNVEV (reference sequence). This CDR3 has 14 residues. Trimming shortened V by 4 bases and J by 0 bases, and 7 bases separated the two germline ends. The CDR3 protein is CASSSMSSGNTIYF. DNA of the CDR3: TGTGCCAGCAGTTCGATGAGCTCTGGAAACACCATATATTTT.

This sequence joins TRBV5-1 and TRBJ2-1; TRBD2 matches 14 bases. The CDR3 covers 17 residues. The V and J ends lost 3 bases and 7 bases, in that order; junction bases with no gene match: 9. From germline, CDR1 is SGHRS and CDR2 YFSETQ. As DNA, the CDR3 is TGCGCCAGCAGCTCGCTGACTAGCGGGAGGGCAGGTAATGAGCAGTTCTTC. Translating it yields CASSSLTSGRAGNEQFF.